The entry below describes one TCR beta chain. The target antigen is unknown. Vbeta (60) and Jbeta (13) primers were used in the PCR. Sequencing used immunoSEQ multiplex PCR; TCRdb keeps in-frame clones, though not all of them. This sample carries about 77,000 clones, with approximately 13% going to the ten biggest clones. Samples came from healthy bone marrow donors. The sample is drawn from a study of cytomegalovirus exposure and HLA in healthy donors. Turning to the study itself: Inside one of the first data releases sat about 85 million unique TCRs taken from HLA-typed donors.

Study-wide results and caveats: A few of the chains that were CMV-associated were confirmed in vitro to be specific for CMV antigens. In a later analysis, compared with equally common non-associated chains, HLA-associated beta chains were more expanded.

The receptor was isolated from a man aged 50 to 59 in good health and CMV-seropositive. Sequencing input: PBMCs.

The CDR3 here is CASSQQTQGYKNIQYF. The CDR3 region has the DNA TGTGCCAGCAGCCAACAAACCCAGGGTTACAAAAACATTCAGTACTTC. J is TRBJ2-4 and V is TRBV4-2; the D gene is possibly TRBD1 (5 bases). V was cut by 2 bases and J by 3 bases, with 14 bases left in between. CDR1 and CDR2 from the germline V gene are LGHNA and YNFKEQ. This CDR3 comprises 16 residues.